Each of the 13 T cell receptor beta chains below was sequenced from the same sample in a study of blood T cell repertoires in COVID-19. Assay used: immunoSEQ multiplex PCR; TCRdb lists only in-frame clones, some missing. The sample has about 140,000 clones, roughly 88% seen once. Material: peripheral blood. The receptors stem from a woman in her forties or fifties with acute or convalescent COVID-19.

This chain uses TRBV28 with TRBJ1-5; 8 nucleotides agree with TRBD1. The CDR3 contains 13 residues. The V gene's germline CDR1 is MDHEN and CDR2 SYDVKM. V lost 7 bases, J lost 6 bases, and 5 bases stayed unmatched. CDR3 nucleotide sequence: TGTGCCAGCAAACAGGGGGTATTTCAGCCCCAGCATTTT. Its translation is CASKQGVFQPQHF.

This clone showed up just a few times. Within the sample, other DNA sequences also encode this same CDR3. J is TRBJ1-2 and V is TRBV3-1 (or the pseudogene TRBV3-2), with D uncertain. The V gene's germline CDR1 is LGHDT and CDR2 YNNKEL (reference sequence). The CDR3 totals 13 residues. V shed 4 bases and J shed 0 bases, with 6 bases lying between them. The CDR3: CASSPDTNYGYTF. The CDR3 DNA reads TGTGCCAGCAGCCCCGACACTAACTATGGCTACACCTTC.

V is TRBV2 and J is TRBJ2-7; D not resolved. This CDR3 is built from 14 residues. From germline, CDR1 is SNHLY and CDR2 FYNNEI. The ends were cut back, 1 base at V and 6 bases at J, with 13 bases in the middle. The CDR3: CASSEGSSSGEQYF. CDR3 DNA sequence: TGTGCCAGCAGTGAAGGCTCTTCTTCGGGCGAGCAGTACTTC.

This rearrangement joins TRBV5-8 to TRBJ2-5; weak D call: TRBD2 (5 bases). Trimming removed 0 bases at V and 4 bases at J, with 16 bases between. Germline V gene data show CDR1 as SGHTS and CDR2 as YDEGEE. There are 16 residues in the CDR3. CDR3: CASSLAGDGRGETQYF. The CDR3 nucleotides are TGTGCCAGCAGCTTGGCTGGGGATGGGAGAGGAGAGACCCAGTACTTC.

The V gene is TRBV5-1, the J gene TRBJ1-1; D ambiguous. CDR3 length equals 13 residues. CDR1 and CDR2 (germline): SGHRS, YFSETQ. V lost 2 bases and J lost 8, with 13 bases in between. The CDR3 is CASSFPGLAEAFF. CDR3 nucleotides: TGCGCCAGCAGCTTCCCAGGACTGGCCGAAGCTTTCTTT.

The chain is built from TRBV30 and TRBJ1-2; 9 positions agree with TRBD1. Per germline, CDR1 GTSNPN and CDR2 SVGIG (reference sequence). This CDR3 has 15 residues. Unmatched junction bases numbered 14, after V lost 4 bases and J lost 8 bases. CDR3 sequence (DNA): TGTGCCTGGACGTTTATACAGGGGGCAGAGGGGGGCTACACCTTC. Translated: CAWTFIQGAEGGYTF. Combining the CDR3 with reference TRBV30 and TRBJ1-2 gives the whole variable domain SQTIHQWPATLVQPVGSPLSLECTVEGTSNPNLYWYRQAAGRGLQLLFYSVGIGQISSEVPQNLSASRPQDRQFILSSKKLLLSDSGFYLCAWTFIQGAEGGYTFGSGTRLTVV.

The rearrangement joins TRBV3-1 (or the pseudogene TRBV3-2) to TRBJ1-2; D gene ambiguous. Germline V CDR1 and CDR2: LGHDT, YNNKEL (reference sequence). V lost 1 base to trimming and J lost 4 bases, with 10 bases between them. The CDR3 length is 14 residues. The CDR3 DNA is TGTGCCAGCAGCCAAGTCCCAGGTTCCTATGGCTACACCTTC. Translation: CASSQVPGSYGYTF.

The CDR3 bases are TGTGCCAGCAGTCCTATATCGACGAGCGCTGAAGCTTTCTTT. As protein: CASSPISTSAEAFF. This chain links TRBV6-4 with TRBJ1-1; D remains unclear. The CDR3 has 14 amino acids. The germline V gene has CDR1 MRHNA and CDR2 SNTAGT. The ends were cut back, 5 bases at V and 6 bases at J, with 16 bases in the middle.

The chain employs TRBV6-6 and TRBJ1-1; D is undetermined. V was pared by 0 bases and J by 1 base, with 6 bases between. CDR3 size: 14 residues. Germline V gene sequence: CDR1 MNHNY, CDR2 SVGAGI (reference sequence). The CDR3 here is CASSYSEENTEAFF. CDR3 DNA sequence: TGTGCCAGCAGTTACTCGGAGGAGAACACTGAAGCTTTCTTT.

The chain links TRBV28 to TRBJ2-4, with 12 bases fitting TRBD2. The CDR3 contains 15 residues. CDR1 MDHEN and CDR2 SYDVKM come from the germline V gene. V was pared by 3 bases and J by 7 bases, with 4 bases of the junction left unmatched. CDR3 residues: CASSFLAGGLNIQYF. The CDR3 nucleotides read TGTGCCAGCAGTTTCCTAGCGGGGGGGCTGAACATTCAGTACTTC.

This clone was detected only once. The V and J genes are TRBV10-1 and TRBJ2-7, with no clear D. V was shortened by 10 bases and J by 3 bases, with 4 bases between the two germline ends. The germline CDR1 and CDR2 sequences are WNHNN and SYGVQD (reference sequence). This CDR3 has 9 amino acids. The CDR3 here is CAILYEQYF. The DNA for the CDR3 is TGCGCCATCCTCTACGAGCAGTACTTC.

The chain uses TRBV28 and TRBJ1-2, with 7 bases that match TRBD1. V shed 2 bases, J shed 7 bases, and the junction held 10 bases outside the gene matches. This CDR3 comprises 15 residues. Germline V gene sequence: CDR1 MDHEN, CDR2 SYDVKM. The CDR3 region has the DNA TGTGCCAGCAGTTTAGCCCTAGGACAGGACTCTGGCTACACCTTC. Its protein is CASSLALGQDSGYTF.

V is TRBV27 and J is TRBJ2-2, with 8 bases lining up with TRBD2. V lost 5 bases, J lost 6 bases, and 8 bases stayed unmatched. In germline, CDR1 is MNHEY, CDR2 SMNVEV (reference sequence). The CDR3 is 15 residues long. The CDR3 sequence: CASSGGTSLSGELFF. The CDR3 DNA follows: TGTGCCAGCAGTGGGGGGACTAGTCTCTCCGGGGAGCTGTTTTTT.